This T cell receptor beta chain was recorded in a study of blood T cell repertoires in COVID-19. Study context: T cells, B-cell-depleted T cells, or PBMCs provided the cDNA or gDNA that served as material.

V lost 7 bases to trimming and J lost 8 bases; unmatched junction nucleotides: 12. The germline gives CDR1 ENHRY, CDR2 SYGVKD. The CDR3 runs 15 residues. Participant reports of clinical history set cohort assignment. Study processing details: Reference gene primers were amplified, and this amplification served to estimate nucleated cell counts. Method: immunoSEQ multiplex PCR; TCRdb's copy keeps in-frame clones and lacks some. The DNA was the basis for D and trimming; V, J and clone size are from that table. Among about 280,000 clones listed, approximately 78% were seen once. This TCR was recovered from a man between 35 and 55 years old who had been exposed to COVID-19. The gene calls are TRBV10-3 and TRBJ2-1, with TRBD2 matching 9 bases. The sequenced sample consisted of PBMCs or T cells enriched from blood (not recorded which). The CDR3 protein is CAIIRSAGGPYEQFF. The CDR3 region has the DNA TGTGCCATCATCCGGTCGGCGGGAGGGCCCTATGAGCAGTTCTTC.